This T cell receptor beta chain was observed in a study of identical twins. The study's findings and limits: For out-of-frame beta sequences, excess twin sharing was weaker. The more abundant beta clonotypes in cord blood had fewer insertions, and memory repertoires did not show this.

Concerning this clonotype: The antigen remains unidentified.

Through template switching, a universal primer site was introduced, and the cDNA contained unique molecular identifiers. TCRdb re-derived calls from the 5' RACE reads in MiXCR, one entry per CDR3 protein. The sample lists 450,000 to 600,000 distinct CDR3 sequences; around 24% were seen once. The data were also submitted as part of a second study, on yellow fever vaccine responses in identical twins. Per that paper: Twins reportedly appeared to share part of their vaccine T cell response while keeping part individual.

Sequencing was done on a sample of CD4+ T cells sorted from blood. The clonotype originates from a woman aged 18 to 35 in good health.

CDR3 sequence reads: CASSLVGQGSHEQFF. The CDR3 coding sequence is TGTGCCAGCAGCTTGGTGGGACAGGGGTCCCATGAGCAGTTCTTC. V gene TRBV5-6 combines with J gene TRBJ2-1; 10 bases map to TRBD1. After removal of 0 bases from V and 8 bases from J, the junction contained 5 bases not matched to a gene. The CDR3 is 15 amino acids. CDR1 is SGHDT, CDR2 YYEEEE, per germline. The whole variable domain, remainder taken from reference TRBV5-6 and TRBJ2-1, is DAGVTQSPTHLIKTRGQQVTLRCSPKSGHDTVSWYQQALGQGPQFIFQYYEEEERQRGNFPDRFSGHQFPNYSSELNVNALLLGDSALYLCASSLVGQGSHEQFFGPGTRLTVL.